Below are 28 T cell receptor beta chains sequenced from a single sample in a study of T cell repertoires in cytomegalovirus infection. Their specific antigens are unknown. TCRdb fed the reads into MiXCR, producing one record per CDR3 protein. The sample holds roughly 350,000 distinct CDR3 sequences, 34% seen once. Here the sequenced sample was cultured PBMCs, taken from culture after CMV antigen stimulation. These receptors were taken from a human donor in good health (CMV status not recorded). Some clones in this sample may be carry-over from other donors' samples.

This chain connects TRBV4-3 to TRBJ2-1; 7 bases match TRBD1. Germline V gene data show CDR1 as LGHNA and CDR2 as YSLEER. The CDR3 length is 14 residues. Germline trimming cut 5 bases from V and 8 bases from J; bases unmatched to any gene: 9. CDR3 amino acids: CASSFRQGYDEQFF. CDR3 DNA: TGCGCCAGCAGCTTCCGACAGGGTTACGATGAGCAGTTCTTC.

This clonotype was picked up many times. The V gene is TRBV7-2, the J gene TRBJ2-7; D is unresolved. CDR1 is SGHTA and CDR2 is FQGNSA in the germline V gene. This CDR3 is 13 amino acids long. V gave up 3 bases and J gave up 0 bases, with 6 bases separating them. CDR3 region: CASSFDPSYEQYF. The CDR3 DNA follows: TGTGCCAGCAGCTTCGACCCCTCCTACGAGCAGTACTTC. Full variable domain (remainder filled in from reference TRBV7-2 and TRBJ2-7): GAGVSQSPSNKVTEKGKDVELRCDPISGHTALYWYRQSLGQGLEFLIYFQGNSAPDKSGLPSDRFSAERTGGSVSTLTIQRTQQEDSAVYLCASSFDPSYEQYFGPGTRLTVT.

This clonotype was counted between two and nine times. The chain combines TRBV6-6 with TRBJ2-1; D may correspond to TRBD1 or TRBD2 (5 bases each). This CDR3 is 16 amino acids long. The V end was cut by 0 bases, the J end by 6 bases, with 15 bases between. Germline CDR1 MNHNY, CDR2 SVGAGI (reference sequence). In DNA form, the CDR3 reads TGTGCCAGCAGTTACTCGAAGGGGCGAGGGATCAATGAGCAGTTCTTC. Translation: CASSYSKGRGINEQFF.

The CDR3 spells CASSPTSGSHNEQYV. Written as DNA, the CDR3 is TGTGCCAGCTCACCAACTAGCGGGAGTCACAACGAGCAGTACGTC. V is TRBV18 and J is TRBJ2-7, with 11 bases matching TRBD2. V gave up 2 bases and J gave up 5 bases; unmatched junction bases: 5. Germline values: CDR1 KGHSH, CDR2 LQKENI. This CDR3 comprises 15 residues.

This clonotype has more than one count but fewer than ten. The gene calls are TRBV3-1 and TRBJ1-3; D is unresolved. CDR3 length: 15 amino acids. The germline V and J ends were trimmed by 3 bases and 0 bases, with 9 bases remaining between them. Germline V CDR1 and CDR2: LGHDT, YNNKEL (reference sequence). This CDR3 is CASSQTLYSGNTIYF. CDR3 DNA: TGTGCCAGCAGCCAGACCCTTTACTCTGGAAACACCATATATTTT.

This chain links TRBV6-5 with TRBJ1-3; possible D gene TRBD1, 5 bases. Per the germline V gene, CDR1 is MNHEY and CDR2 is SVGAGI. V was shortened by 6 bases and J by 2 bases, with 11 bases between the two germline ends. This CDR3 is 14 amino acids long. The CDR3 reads CASRTGLPGNTIYF. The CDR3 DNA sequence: TGTGCCAGCAGAACAGGCCTACCTGGAAACACCATATATTTT.

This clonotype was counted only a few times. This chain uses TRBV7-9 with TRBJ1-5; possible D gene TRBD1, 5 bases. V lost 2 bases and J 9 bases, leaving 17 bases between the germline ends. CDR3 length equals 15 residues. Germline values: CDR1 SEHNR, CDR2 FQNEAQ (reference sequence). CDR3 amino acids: CASSLLRDPPGPQHF. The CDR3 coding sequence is TGTGCCAGCAGCTTATTGCGGGACCCCCCTGGGCCCCAGCATTTT.

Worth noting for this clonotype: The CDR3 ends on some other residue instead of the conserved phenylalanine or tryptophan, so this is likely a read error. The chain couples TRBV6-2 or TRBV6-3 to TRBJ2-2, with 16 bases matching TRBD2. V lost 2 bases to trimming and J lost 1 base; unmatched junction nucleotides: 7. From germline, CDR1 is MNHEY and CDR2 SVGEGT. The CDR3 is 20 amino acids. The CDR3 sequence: CASSYPPGLAGGVNTGELFS. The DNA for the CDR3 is TGTGCCAGCAGTTACCCTCCGGGACTAGCGGGAGGGGTGAACACCGGGGAGCTGTTTTCT.

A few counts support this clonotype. The CDR3 here is CASSRHNYEQYV. CDR3 in DNA: TGTGCCAGCAGCCGCCATAACTACGAGCAGTACGTC. The V and J genes are TRBV6-2 or TRBV6-3 and TRBJ2-7, with D uncertain. The V end lost 6 bases, the J end lost 3 bases, and 9 bases lay between the germline ends. CDR3 length: 12 amino acids. Germline V CDR1 and CDR2: MNHEY, SVGEGT.

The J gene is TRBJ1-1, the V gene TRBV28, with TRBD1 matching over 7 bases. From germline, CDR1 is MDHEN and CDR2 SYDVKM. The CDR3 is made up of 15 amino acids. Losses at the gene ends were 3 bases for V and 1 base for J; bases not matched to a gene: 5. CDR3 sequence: CASSFGQVRNTEAFF. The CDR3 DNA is TGTGCCAGCAGTTTCGGACAGGTTCGGAACACTGAAGCTTTCTTT.

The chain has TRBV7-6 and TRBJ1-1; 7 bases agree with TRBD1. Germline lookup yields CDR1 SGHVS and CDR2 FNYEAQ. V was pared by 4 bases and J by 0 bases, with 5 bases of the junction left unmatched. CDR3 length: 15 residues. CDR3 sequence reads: CASSSNRGLNTEAFF. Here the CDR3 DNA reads TGTGCCAGCAGCTCAAACAGGGGTTTGAACACTGAAGCTTTCTTT.

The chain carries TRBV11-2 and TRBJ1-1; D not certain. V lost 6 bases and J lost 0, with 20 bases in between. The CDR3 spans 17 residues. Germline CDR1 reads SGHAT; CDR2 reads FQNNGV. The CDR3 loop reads CASSRSPHTFMNTEAFF. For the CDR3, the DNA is TGTGCCAGCAGTCGGTCTCCCCACACCTTCATGAACACTGAAGCTTTCTTT.

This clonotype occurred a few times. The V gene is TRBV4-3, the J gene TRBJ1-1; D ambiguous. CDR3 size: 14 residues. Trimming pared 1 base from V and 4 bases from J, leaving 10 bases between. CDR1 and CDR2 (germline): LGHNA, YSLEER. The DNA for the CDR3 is TGCGCCAGCAGCCAAGGAGAAGGCGGCACTGAAGCTTTCTTT. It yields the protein CASSQGEGGTEAFF.

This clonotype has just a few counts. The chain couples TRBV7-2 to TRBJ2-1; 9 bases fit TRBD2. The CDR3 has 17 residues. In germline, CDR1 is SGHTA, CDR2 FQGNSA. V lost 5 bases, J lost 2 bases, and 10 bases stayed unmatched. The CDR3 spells CASSPGGAGGTYNEQFF. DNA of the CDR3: TGTGCCAGCAGCCCCGGGGGGGCGGGAGGGACCTACAATGAGCAGTTCTTC.

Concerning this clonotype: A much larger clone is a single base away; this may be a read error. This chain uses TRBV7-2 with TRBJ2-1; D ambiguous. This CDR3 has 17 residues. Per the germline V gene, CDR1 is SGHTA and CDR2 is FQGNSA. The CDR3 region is CASNENKNSYLPNEQIF. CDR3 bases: TGTGCCAGCAACGAAAACAAAAACAGTTATTTACCCAATGAGCAGATCTTC.

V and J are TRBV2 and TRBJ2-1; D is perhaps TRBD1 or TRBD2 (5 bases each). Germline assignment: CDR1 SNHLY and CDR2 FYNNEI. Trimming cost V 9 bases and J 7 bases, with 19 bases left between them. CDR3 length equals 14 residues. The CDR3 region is CARTQPEGRNEQFF. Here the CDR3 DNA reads TGTGCCAGGACCCAACCAGAGGGACGGAATGAGCAGTTCTTC.

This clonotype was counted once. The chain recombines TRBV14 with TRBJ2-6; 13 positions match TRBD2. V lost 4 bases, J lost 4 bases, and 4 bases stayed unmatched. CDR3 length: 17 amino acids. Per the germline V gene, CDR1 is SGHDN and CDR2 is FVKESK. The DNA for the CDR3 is TGTGCCAGCAGCCGGGGACTAGCGGGAACCGGGGCCAACGTCCTGACTTTC. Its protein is CASSRGLAGTGANVLTF.

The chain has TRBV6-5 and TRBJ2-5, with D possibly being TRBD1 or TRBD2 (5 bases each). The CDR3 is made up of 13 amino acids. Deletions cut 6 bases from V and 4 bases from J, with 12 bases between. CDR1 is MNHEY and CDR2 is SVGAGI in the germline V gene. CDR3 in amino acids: CASRRDPVETQYF. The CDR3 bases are TGTGCCAGCAGAAGGGACCCAGTAGAGACCCAGTACTTC.

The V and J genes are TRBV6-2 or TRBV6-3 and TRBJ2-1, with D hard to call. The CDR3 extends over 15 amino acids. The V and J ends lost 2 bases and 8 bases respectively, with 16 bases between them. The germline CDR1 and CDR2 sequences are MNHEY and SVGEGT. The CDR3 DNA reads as TGTGCCAGCAGTTACAACCTACCCCCCTTCTATGAGCAGTTCTTC. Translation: CASSYNLPPFYEQFF.

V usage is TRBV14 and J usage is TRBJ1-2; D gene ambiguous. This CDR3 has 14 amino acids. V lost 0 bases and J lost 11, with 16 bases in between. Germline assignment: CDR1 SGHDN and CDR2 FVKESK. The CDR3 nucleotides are TGTGCCAGCAGCCAAGATTTCGGCAGTTACCCGTACACCTTC. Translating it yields CASSQDFGSYPYTF.

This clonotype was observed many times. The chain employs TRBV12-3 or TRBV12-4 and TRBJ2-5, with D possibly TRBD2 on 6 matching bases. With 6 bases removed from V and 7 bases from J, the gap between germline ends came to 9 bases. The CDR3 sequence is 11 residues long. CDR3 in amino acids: CASSGGGTQYF. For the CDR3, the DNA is TGTGCCAGCAGCGGGGGTGGGACCCAGTACTTC.

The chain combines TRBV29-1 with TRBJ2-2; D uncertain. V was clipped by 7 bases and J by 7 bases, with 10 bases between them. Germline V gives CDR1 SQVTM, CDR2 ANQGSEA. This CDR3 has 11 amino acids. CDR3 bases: TGCAGCGGTTGGTCGCGCGGGGAGCTGTTTTTT. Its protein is CSGWSRGELFF.

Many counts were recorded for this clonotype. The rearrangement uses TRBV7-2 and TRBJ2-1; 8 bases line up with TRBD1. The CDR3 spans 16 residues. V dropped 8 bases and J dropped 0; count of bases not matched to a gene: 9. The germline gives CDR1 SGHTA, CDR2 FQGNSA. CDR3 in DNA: TGTGCCAGCTCCGGCGGCGGGACAGGCTCCTACAATGAGCAGTTCTTC. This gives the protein CASSGGGTGSYNEQFF.

CDR3 DNA sequence: TGCGCCAGCAGCTCCTCGCCGGGACTAGGCTACGAGCAGTACGTC. It yields the protein CASSSSPGLGYEQYV. The chain is built from TRBV4-1 and TRBJ2-7, with 8 bases fitting TRBD2. The CDR3 consists of 15 residues. J lost 3 bases, V lost 5 bases, and 9 bases had no gene match. Germline loops: CDR1 MGHRA, CDR2 YSYEKL.

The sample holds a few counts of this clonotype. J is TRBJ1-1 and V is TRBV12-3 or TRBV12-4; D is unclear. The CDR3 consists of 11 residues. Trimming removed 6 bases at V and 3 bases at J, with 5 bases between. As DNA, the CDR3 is TGTGCCAGCAGCCGTTACACTGAAGCTTTCTTT. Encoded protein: CASSRYTEAFF.

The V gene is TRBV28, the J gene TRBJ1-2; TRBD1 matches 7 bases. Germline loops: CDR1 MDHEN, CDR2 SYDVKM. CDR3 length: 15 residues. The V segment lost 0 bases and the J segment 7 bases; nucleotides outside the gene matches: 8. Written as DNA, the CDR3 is TGTGCCAGCAGTTTATGTACCAGGGGGGAGTGTGGCTACACCTTC. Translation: CASSLCTRGECGYTF.

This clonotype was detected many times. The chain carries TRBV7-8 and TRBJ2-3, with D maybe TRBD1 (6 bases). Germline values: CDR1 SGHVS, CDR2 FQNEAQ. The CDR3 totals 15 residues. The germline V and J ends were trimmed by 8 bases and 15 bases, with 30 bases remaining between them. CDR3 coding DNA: TGTGCCAGCGGACCCGGGACAAAGGATTCCCAGAATCGATATTTT. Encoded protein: CASGPGTKDSQNRYF.

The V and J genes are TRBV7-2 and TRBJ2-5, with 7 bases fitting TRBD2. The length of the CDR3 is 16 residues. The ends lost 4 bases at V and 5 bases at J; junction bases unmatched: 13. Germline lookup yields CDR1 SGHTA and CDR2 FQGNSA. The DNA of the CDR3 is TGTGCCAGCAGCTCGCCCCTGGGAGCGGGACGGGAGACCCAGTACTTC. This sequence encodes CASSSPLGAGRETQYF.